Below, one T cell receptor beta chain is given with its context. This sample is part of a study of blood T cell repertoires in COVID-19. Background on the study: PBMCs, B-cell-depleted T cells, or T cells were the source of the cDNA or gDNA that made up the material.

After removal of 5 bases from V and 0 bases from J, the junction contained 4 bases not matched to a gene. Germline CDR1 SGHRS, CDR2 YFSETQ. The CDR3 runs to 16 residues. Produced via immunoSEQ multiplex PCR; TCRdb's table is partial and in-frame only. The sample shows 150,000 to 200,000 clones, around 84% of them seen only once. The source material was peripheral blood. The V call is TRBV5-1, the J call TRBJ2-7; 14 nucleotides agree with TRBD2. The receptor's source is an elderly woman with COVID-19, enrolled during active disease. CDR3 residues: CASSFGTSGSSYEQYF. CDR3 DNA: TGCGCCAGCAGTTTCGGGACTAGCGGGAGCTCCTACGAGCAGTACTTC.